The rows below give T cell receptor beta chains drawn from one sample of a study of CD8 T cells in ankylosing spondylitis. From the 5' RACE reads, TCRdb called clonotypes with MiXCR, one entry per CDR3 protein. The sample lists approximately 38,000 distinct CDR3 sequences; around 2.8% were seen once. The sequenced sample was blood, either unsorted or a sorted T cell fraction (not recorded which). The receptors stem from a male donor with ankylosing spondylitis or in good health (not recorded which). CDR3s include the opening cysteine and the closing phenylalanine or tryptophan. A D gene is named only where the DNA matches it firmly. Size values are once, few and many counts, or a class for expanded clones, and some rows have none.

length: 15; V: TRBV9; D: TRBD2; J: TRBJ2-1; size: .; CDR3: CASSLRTSGVGEQFF; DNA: TGTGCCAGCAGCCTCAGGACTAGCGGGGTGGGTGAGCAGTTCTTC
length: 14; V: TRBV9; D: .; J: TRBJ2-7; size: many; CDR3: CASSVGDYTYEQYF; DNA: TGTGCCAGCAGCGTAGGCGACTATACCTACGAGCAGTACTTC
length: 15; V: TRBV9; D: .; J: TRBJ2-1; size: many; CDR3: CASSATSSSYNEQFF; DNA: TGTGCCAGCAGCGCTACTAGTTCCTCCTACAATGAGCAGTTCTTC
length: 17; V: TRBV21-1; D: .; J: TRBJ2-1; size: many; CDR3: CASSSPLGTSGKDEQFF; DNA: TGTGCCAGCAGCAGTCCCCTCGGGACTAGCGGGAAGGATGAGCAGTTCTTC
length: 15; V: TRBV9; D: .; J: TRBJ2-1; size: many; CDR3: CASSVGVGSYNEQFF; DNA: TGTGCCAGCAGCGTCGGGGTGGGTTCCTACAATGAGCAGTTCTTC
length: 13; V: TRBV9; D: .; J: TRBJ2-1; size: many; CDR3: CASSVWLNNEQFF; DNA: TGTGCCAGCAGCGTCTGGCTGAACAATGAGCAGTTCTTC
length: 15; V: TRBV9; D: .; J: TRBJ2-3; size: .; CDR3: CASSPWQGTTDTQYF; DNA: TGTGCCAGCAGCCCCTGGCAGGGGACCACAGATACGCAGTATTTT
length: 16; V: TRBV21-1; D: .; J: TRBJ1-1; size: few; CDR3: CASSVTRRGRNTEAFF; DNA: TGTGCCAGCAGCGTCACCCGAAGGGGACGGAACACTGAAGCTTTCTTT
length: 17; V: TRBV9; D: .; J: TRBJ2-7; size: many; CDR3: CASSVDGGSALAYEQYF; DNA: TGTGCCAGCAGCGTAGATGGTGGCAGTGCCCTAGCCTACGAGCAGTACTTC
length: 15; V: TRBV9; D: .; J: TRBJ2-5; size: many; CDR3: CASSVAPDVQETQYF; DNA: TGTGCCAGCAGCGTAGCCCCGGACGTCCAAGAGACCCAGTACTTC
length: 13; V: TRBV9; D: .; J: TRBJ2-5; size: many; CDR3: CASSAAAAETQYF; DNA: TGTGCCAGCAGCGCCGCCGCGGCGGAGACCCAGTACTTC
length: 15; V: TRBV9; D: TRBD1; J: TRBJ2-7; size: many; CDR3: CASSVAGQGMYEQYF; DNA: TGTGCCAGCAGCGTAGCGGGACAGGGAATGTACGAGCAGTACTTC
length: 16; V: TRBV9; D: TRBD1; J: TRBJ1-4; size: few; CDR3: CASSVATGQVNEKLFF; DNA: TGTGCCAGCAGCGTAGCTACGGGACAGGTTAATGAAAAACTGTTTTTT
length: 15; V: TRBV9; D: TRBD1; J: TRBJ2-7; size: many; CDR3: CASSVGQGASYEQYF; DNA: TGTGCCAGCAGCGTTGGACAGGGGGCCTCCTACGAGCAGTACTTC
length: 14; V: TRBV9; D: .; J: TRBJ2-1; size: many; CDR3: CASSETGSYNEQFF; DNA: TGTGCCAGCAGCGAGACGGGATCATACAATGAGCAGTTCTTC
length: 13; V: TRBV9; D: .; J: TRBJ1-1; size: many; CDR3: CASSWGRNTEAFF; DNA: TGTGCCAGCAGCTGGGGACGGAACACTGAAGCTTTCTTT
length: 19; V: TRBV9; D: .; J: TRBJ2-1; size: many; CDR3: CASSALPGVFPSSYNEQFF; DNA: TGTGCCAGCAGCGCATTACCGGGGGTTTTTCCTAGCTCCTACAATGAGCAGTTCTTC
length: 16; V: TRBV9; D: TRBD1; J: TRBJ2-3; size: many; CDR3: CASSVLRDRTRDTQYF; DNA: TGTGCCAGCAGCGTTCTCCGGGACAGGACTCGGGATACGCAGTATTTT
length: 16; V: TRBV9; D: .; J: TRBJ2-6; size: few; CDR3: CASAAPPLTGANVLTF; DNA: TGTGCCAGCGCCGCGCCCCCCCTGACTGGGGCCAACGTCCTGACTTTC
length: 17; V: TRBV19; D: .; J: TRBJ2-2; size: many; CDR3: CASIGGFERVNTGELFF; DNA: TGTGCCAGTATCGGGGGTTTCGAGCGGGTGAACACCGGGGAGCTGTTTTTT
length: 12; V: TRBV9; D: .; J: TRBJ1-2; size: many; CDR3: CASSVEGHGYTF; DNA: TGTGCCAGCAGCGTAGAGGGTCACGGCTACACCTTC
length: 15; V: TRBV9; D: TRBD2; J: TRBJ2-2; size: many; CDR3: CASSDLAGRTGELFF; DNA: TGTGCCAGCAGCGATTTAGCGGGTCGCACCGGGGAGCTGTTTTTT
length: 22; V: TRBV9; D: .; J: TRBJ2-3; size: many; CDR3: CASSVNPRPLRRGLGEGDTQYF; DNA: TGTGCCAGCAGCGTAAACCCTAGACCCCTGAGGAGGGGGTTGGGTGAAGGAGATACGCAGTATTTT
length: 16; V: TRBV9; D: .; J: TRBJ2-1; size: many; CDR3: CASSTGLVRKYNEQFF; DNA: TGTGCCAGCAGCACGGGCCTGGTGCGGAAATACAATGAGCAGTTCTTC
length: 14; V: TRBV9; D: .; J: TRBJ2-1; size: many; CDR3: CASSSTGPQDEQFF; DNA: TGTGCCAGCAGCTCTACCGGGCCGCAAGATGAGCAGTTCTTC
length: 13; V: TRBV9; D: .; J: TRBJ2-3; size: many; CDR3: CASSETVTDTQYF; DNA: TGTGCCAGCAGCGAAACAGTCACAGATACGCAGTATTTT
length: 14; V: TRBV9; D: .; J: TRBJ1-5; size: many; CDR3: CASSVNPSNQPQHF; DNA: TGTGCCAGCAGCGTAAATCCTAGCAATCAGCCCCAGCATTTT
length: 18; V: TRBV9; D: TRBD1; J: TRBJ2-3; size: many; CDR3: CASSVEPGTALGTDTQYF; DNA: TGTGCCAGCAGCGTAGAACCGGGGACAGCCTTAGGCACAGATACGCAGTATTTT
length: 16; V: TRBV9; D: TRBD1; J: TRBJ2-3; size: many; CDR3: CASSVGGDRITDTQYF; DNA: TGTGCCAGCAGCGTAGGGGGGGACAGGATCACAGATACGCAGTATTTT
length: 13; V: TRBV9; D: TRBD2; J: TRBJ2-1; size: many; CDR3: CASGTSGYNEQFF; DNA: TGTGCCAGCGGGACTAGCGGCTACAATGAGCAGTTCTTC
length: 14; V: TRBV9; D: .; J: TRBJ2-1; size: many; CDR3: CASSVDLSRPGQFF; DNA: TGTGCCAGCAGCGTAGACCTCTCCCGGCCAGGGCAGTTCTTC
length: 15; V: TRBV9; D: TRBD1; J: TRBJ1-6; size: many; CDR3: CASSDRTGPNSPLHF; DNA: TGTGCCAGCAGTGATCGGACAGGGCCCAATTCACCCCTCCACTTT
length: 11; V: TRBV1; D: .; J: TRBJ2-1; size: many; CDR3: CTSNRRNEQFF; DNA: TGCACCAGCAATAGGAGGAATGAGCAGTTCTTC
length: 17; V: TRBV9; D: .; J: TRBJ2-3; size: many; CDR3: CASKPSRSGTSTDTQYF; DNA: TGTGCCAGCAAGCCAAGCCGTAGCGGAACTAGCACAGATACGCAGTATTTT
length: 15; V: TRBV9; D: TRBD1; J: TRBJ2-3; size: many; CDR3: CASSGGQGGTDTQYF; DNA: TGTGCCAGCAGCGGGGGACAGGGTGGGACAGATACGCAGTATTTT
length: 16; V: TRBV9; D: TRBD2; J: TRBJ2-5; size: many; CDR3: CASSVGIAGGQETQYF; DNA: TGTGCCAGCAGCGTAGGGATAGCGGGAGGACAAGAGACCCAGTACTTC
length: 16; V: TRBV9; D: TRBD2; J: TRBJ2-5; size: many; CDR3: CASSVGEGLDMETQYF; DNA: TGTGCCAGCAGCGTAGGTGAGGGACTAGACATGGAGACCCAGTACTTC
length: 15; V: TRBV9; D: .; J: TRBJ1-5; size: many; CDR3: CASSVTGSDNQPQHF; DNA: TGTGCCAGCAGCGTGACGGGGTCCGACAATCAGCCCCAGCATTTT
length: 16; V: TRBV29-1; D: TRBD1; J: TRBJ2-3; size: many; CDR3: CSVEESDRVGTDTQYF; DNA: TGCAGCGTTGAAGAAAGCGACAGGGTTGGCACAGATACGCAGTATTTT
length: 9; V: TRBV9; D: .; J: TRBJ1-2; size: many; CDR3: CASGDGYTF; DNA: TGTGCCAGCGGGGACGGCTACACCTTC
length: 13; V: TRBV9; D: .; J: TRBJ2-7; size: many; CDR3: CASSKTSSYEQYF; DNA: TGTGCCAGCAGTAAGACGAGCTCCTACGAGCAGTACTTC
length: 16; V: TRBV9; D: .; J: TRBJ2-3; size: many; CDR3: CASSSPRGRHTDTQYF; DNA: TGTGCCAGCAGCTCCCCCAGGGGGAGGCACACAGATACGCAGTATTTT
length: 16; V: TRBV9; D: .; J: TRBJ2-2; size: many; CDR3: CASSVGGRRNTGELFF; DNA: TGTGCCAGCAGCGTAGGTGGGAGGAGGAACACCGGGGAGCTGTTTTTT
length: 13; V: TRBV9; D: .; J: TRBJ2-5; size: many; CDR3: CASSLGLRETQYF; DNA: TGTGCCAGCAGCCTGGGCCTGCGGGAGACCCAGTACTTC
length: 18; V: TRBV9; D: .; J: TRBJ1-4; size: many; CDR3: CASSPSLRGAHSNEKLFF; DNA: TGTGCCAGCAGCCCCTCTCTAAGGGGGGCGCACTCTAATGAAAAACTGTTTTTT
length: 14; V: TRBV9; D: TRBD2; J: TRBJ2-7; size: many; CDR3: CASSGSGRAGEQYF; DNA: TGTGCCAGCAGCGGTAGCGGGAGGGCCGGCGAGCAGTACTTC
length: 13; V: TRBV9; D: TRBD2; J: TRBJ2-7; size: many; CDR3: CASSVVPSGIRHF; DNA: TGTGCCAGCAGCGTAGTTCCTAGCGGGATACGGCACTTC
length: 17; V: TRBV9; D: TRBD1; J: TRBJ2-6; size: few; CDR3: CASSARQGGSGANVLTF; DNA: TGTGCCAGCAGCGCCCGACAGGGGGGCTCTGGGGCCAACGTCCTGACTTTC
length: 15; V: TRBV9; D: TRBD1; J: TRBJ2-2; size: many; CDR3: CASSVEGQGLSSLFF; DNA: TGTGCCAGCAGCGTAGAAGGACAGGGGTTAAGTAGTCTGTTTTTT
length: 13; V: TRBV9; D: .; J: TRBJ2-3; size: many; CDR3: CASRADSTDTQYF; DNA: TGTGCCAGCAGAGCGGATAGCACAGATACGCAGTATTTT
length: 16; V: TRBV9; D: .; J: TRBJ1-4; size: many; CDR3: CASSVRGLGTNEKLFF; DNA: TGTGCCAGCAGCGTACGGGGATTAGGAACTAATGAAAAACTGTTTTTT
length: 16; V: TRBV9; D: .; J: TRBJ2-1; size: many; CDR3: CASSVGAQSSYNEQFF; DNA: TGTGCCAGCAGCGTAGGAGCGCAGAGCTCCTACAATGAGCAGTTCTTC
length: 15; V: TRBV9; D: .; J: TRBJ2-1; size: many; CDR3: CASSVVVGKRNEQFF; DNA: TGTGCCAGCAGCGTAGTGGTAGGGAAGCGCAATGAGCAGTTCTTC
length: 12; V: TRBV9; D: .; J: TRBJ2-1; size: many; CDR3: CASSAYRSEQFF; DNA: TGTGCCAGCAGCGCTTATCGGAGTGAGCAGTTCTTC
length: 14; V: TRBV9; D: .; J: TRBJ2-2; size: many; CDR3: CASSVVQSGGELFF; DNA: TGTGCCAGCAGCGTAGTTCAATCAGGCGGGGAGCTGTTTTTT